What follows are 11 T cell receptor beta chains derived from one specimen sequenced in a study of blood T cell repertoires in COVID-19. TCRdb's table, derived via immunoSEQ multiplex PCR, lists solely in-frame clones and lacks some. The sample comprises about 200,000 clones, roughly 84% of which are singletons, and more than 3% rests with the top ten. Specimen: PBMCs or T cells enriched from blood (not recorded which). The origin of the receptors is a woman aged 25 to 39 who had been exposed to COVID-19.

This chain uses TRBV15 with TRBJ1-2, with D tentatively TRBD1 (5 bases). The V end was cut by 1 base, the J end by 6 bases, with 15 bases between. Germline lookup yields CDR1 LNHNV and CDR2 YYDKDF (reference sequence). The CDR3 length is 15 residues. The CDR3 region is CATSRGGGGSDGYTF. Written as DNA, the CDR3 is TGTGCCACCAGCAGAGGCGGGGGAGGGTCGGATGGCTACACCTTC.

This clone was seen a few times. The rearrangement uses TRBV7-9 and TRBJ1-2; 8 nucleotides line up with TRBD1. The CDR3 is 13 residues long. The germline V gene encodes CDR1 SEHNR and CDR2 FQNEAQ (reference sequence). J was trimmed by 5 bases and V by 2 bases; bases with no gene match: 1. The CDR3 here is CASSLRTGYGYTF. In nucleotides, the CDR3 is TGTGCCAGCAGCTTAAGGACAGGGTATGGCTACACCTTC.

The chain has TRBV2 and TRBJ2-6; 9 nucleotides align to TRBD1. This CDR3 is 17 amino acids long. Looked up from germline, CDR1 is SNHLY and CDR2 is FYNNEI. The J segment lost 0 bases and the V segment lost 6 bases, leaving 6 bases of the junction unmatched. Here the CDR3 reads CASRPGTGISGANVLTF. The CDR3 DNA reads TGTGCCAGCAGACCAGGGACAGGGATCTCTGGGGCCAACGTCCTGACTTTC.

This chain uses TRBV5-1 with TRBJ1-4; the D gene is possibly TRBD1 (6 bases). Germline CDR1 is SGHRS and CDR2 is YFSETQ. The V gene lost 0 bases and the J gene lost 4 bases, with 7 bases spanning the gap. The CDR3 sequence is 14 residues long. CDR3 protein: CASSLGRGNEKLFF. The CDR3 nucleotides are TGCGCCAGCAGCTTGGGCAGGGGTAATGAAAAACTGTTTTTT.

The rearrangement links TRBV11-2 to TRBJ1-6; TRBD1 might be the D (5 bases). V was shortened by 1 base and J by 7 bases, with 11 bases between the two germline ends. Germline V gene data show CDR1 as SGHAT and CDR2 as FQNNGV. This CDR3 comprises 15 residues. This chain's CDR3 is CASSLGQTLNSPLHF. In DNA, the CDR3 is TGTGCCAGCAGCTTAGGACAGACTTTGAATTCACCCCTCCACTTT.

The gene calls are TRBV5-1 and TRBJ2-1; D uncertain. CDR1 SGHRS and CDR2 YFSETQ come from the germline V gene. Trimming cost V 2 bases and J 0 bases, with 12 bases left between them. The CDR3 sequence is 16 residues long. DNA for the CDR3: TGCGCCAGCAGCTTTATTGCGCGGAACTCCTACAATGAGCAGTTCTTC. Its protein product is CASSFIARNSYNEQFF.

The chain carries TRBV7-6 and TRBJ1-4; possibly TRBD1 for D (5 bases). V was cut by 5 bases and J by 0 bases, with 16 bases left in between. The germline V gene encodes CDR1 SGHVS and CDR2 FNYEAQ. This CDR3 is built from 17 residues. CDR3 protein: CASSAAGLDATNEKLFF. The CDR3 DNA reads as TGTGCCAGCAGCGCCGCAGGGCTTGACGCAACTAATGAAAAACTGTTTTTT. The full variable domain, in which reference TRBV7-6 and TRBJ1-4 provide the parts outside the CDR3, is GAGVSQSPRYKVTKRGQDVALRCDPISGHVSLYWYRQALGQGPEFLTYFNYEAQQDKSGLPNDRFSAERPEGSISTLTIQRTEQRDSAMYRCASSAAGLDATNEKLFFGSGTQLSVL.

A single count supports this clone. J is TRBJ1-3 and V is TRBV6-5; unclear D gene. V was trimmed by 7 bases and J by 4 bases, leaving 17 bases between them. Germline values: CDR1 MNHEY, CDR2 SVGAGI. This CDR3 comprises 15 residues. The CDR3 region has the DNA TGTGCCAGCACTCCCCAAGGAGGGCCCGGAAACACCATATATTTT. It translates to CASTPQGGPGNTIYF.

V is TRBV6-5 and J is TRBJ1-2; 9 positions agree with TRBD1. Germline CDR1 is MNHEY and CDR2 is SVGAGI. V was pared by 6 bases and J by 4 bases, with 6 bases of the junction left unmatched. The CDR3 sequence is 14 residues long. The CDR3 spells CASRQGAEVYGYTF. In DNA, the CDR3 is TGTGCCAGCAGACAGGGGGCTGAGGTCTATGGCTACACCTTC.

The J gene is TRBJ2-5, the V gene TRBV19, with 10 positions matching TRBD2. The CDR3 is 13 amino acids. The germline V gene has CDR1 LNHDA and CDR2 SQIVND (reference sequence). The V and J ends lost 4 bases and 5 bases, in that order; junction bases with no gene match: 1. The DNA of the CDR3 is TGTGCCAGTAGTAAACTAGCGGGGGAGACCCAGTACTTC. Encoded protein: CASSKLAGETQYF.

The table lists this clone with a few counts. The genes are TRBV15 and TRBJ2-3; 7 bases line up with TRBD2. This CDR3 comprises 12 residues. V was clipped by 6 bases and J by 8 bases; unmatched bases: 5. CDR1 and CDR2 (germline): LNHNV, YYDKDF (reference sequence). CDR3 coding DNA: TGTGCCACCAGGCTTTGGGGGGGTACGCAGTATTTT. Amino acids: CATRLWGGTQYF. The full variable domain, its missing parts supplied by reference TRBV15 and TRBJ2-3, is DAMVIQNPRYQVTQFGKPVTLSCSQTLNHNVMYWYQQKSSQAPKLLFHYYDKDFNNEADTPDNFQSRRPNTSFCFLDIRSPGLGDTAMYLCATRLWGGTQYFGPGTRLTVL.